These T cell receptor beta chains were read from a single sample in a study of cytomegalovirus exposure and HLA in healthy donors. Assay used: immunoSEQ multiplex PCR; TCRdb lists only in-frame clones, some missing. The table records about 76,000 clones, under 80% of them present only once. Sequencing used PBMCs. The source is a man between 60 and 75 years old in good health and CMV-seropositive. Each CDR3 is given with its conserved first and last residue. A D gene is named only where the DNA matches it firmly. A row's size may be missing; if present it is once, few, many or a size class.

j_gene,v_gene,d_gene,abundance,CDR3aa,CDR3nt
TRBJ2-7,TRBV27,-,-,CASSSGYEQYF,TGTGCCAGCAGTTCCGGGTACGAGCAGTACTTC
TRBJ1-1,TRBV5-1,-,-,CASSLGLRNTEAFF,TGCGCCAGCAGCTTGGGACTTAGGAACACTGAAGCTTTCTTT
TRBJ2-3,TRBV7-6,-,-,CASSLASRQTDTQYF,TGTGCCAGCAGCTTAGCTTCTAGACAGACAGATACGCAGTATTTT
TRBJ2-3,TRBV7-9,TRBD2,few,CASSFNDAGVTDTQYF,TGTGCCAGCAGCTTTAACGACGCGGGGGTCACAGATACGCAGTATTTT
TRBJ2-7,TRBV11-2,TRBD2,-,CASRPRGLAGSYEQYF,TGTGCCAGCAGACCCCGGGGACTAGCGGGGTCCTACGAGCAGTACTTC
TRBJ1-1,TRBV18,TRBD1,-,CASSPPNRGGTNTEAFF,TGTGCCAGCTCACCACCGAACAGGGGCGGGACGAACACTGAAGCTTTCTTT
TRBJ2-7,TRBV18,TRBD2,-,CASSRAVSGGITYEQYF,TGTGCCAGCTCACGCGCCGTATCGGGGGGGATCACCTACGAGCAGTACTTC
TRBJ2-1,TRBV7-9,-,-,CASTLVGGYYNEQFF,TGTGCCAGCACCTTAGTGGGGGGTTACTACAATGAGCAGTTCTTC
TRBJ2-1,TRBV7-9,TRBD2,-,CASSPQGLAEYNEQFF,TGTGCCAGCAGCCCCCAGGGACTAGCGGAGTACAATGAGCAGTTCTTC
TRBJ2-2,TRBV9,-,few,CASRPGGTYTGELFF,TGTGCCAGCAGGCCAGGCGGGACCTACACCGGGGAGCTGTTTTTT
TRBJ2-3,TRBV5-4,TRBD2,-,CASTEEAGGGDTQYF,TGTGCCAGCACCGAGGAGGCGGGGGGGGGAGATACGCAGTATTTT
TRBJ2-1,TRBV7-9,TRBD2,once,CSSSLATSLNEQFF,TGTTCCAGCAGCTTAGCGACTAGCCTAAATGAGCAGTTCTTC
TRBJ2-7,TRBV7-7,TRBD1,-,CASSSGQGEGYEQYF,TGTGCCAGCAGCTCGGGACAGGGGGAAGGCTACGAGCAGTACTTC
TRBJ1-1,TRBV7-9,-,-,CASSSLLGTPNTEAFF,TGTGCCAGCAGCTCCCTCCTCGGGACACCGAACACTGAAGCTTTCTTT
TRBJ1-2,TRBV6-5,-,-,CASSYSTGGIYGYTF,TGTGCCAGCAGTTACTCGACGGGAGGGATCTATGGCTACACCTTC
TRBJ2-3,TRBV21-1,-,-,CASSKQAGAYTDTQYF,TGTGCCAGCAGCAAACAGGCAGGGGCTTACACAGATACGCAGTATTTT
TRBJ1-3,TRBV7-2,-,-,CASRPTGSGNTIYF,TGTGCCAGCAGACCGACAGGTTCTGGAAACACCATATATTTT
TRBJ1-1,TRBV7-7,TRBD1,-,CASSSDRGRTEAFF,TGTGCCAGCAGCTCCGACAGGGGGAGAACTGAAGCTTTCTTT
TRBJ1-2,TRBV9,-,-,CASSVDPLAAGGYTF,TGTGCCAGCAGCGTAGACCCTCTCGCCGCGGGTGGCTACACCTTC
TRBJ2-2,TRBV30,-,once,CASWTISNTGELFF,TGTGCCTCCTGGACAATCTCGAACACCGGGGAGCTGTTTTTT
TRBJ2-7,TRBV6-5,-,few,CASSTRGLAGYEQYF,TGTGCCAGCAGTACCCGTGGCCTCGCTGGCTACGAGCAGTACTTC
TRBJ2-5,TRBV5-1,-,-,CASSSHNQETQYF,TGCGCCAGCAGCTCCCACAATCAAGAGACCCAGTACTTC
TRBJ2-7,TRBV7-9,-,-,CASSWGVLYEQYF,TGTGCCAGCAGTTGGGGAGTACTCTACGAGCAGTACTTC
TRBJ2-2,TRBV9,-,-,CASSVEGQRNTGELFF,TGTGCCAGCAGCGTAGAGGGACAAAGAAACACCGGGGAGCTGTTTTTT
TRBJ1-6,TRBV7-9,-,-,CASSLEGDSPLHF,TGTGCCAGCAGCTTAGAGGGGGATTCACCCCTCCACTTT
TRBJ2-1,TRBV2,-,-,CASSEASDYSYNEQFF,TGTGCCAGCAGTGAAGCTTCGGACTACTCCTACAATGAGCAGTTCTTC
TRBJ2-2,TRBV11-3,-,-,CASSLEVTGELFF,TGTGCCAGCAGCTTGGAGGTGACCGGGGAGCTGTTTTTT
TRBJ2-1,TRBV18,TRBD2,once,CASSPRTSGGANEQFF,TGTGCCAGCTCACCGCGGACTAGCGGGGGGGCGAATGAGCAGTTCTTC
TRBJ1-1,TRBV7-2,-,-,CASSSQVSTEAFF,TGTGCCAGCAGCTCTCAGGTGAGCACTGAAGCTTTCTTT
TRBJ1-6,TRBV11-2,-,-,CASSLVDSYNSPLHF,TGTGCCAGCAGCTTAGTTGACAGTTATAATTCACCCCTCCACTTT
TRBJ2-1,TRBV29-1,-,few,CSVEGTASYNEQFF,TGCAGCGTTGAAGGGACAGCTTCCTACAATGAGCAGTTCTTC
TRBJ2-3,TRBV9,-,-,CASSPSTDTQYF,TGTGCCAGCAGCCCGAGTACAGATACGCAGTATTTT